The clone carrying this T cell receptor beta chain was recorded only once. Per the original methods: Amplification of reference gene primers provided the estimated nucleated cell counts. The method was immunoSEQ multiplex PCR; TCRdb's version includes in-frame clones alone and lacks a portion of them. For V, J and clone size, that table is used; D and trimming come from the DNA. The sample contains roughly 52,000 clones, around nine tenths of which appear only once. V was trimmed by 10 bases and J by 1 base, leaving 17 bases between them. Germline loops: CDR1 MGHRA, CDR2 YSYEKL. The CDR3 sequence is 15 residues long. The sample is drawn from a study of blood T cell repertoires in COVID-19. The wider study: Researchers got acute and convalescent COVID-19 samples from the United States, Italy and Spain. T cells, B-cell-depleted T cells, or PBMCs provided the cDNA or gDNA that served as material.

The sequenced sample consisted of peripheral blood. This sequence originates from a man aged 60 to 69 with active COVID-19. The chain links TRBV4-1 to TRBJ2-1, with D possibly TRBD2 on 6 matching bases. This chain's CDR3 is CATKDREQSYNEQFF. The DNA for the CDR3 is TGCGCCACCAAAGACCGGGAGCAATCCTACAATGAGCAGTTCTTC.